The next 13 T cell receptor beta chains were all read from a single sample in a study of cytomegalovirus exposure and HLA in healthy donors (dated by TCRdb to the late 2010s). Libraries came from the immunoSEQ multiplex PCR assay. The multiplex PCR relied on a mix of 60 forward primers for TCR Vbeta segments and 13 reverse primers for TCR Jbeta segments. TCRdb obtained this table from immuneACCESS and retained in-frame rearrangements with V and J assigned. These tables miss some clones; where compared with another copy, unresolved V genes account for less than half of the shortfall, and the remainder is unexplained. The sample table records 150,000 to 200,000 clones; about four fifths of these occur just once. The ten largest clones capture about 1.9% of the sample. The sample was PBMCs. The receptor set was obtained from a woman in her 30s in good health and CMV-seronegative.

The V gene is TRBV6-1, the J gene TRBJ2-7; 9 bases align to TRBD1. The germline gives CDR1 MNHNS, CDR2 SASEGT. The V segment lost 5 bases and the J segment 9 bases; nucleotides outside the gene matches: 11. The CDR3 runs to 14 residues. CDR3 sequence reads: CASSTGGGAYAQYF. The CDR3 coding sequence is TGTGCCAGCAGTACAGGGGGCGGCGCGTATGCGCAGTACTTC.

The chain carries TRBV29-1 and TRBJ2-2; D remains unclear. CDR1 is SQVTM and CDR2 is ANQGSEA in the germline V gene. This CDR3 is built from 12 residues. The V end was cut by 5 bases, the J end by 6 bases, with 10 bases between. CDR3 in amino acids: CSVLFPAGELFF. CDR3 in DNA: TGCAGCGTTCTTTTTCCAGCCGGGGAGCTGTTTTTT.

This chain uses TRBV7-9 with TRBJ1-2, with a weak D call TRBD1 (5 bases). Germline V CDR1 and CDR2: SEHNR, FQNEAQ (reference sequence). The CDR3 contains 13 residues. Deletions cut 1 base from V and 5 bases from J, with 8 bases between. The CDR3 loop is CASSLGPGYGYTF. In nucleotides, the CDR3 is TGTGCCAGCAGCTTAGGTCCAGGGTATGGCTACACCTTC.

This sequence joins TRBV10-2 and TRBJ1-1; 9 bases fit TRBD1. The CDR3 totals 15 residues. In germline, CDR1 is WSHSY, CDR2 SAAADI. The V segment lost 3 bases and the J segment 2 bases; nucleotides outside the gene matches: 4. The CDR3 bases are TGCGCCAGCAGTGAAGAGGGACAGGGAAACACTGAAGCTTTCTTT. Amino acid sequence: CASSEEGQGNTEAFF.

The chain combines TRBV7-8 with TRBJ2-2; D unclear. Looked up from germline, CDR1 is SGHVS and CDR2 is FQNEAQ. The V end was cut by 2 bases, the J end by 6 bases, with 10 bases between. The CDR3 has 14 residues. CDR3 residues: CASSLSPGPGELFF. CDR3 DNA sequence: TGTGCCAGCAGCTTAAGTCCAGGCCCCGGGGAGCTGTTTTTT. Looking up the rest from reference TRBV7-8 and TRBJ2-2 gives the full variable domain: GAGVSQSPRYKVAKRGQDVALRCDPISGHVSLFWYQQALGQGPEFLTYFQNEAQLDKSGLPSDRFFAERPEGSVSTLKIQRTQQEDSAVYLCASSLSPGPGELFFGEGSRLTVL.

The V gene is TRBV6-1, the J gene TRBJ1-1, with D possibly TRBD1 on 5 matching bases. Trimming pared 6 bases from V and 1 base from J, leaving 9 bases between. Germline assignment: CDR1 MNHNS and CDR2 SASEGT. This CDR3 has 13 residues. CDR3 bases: TGTGCCAGCAGCGCTACAGGGAACACTGAAGCTTTCTTT. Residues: CASSATGNTEAFF.

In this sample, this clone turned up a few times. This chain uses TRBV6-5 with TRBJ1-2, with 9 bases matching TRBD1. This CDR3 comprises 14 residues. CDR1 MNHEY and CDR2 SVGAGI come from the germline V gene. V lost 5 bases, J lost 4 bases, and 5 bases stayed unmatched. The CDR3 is CASSRQGGGYGYTF. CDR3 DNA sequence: TGTGCCAGCAGTCGACAGGGGGGAGGCTATGGCTACACCTTC.

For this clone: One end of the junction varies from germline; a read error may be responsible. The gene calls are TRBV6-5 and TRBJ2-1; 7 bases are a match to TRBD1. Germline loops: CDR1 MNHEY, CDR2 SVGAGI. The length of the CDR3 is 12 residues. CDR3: CVSLTRGNEQFF. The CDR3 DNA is TGTGTCAGCTTGACCAGGGGGAATGAGCAGTTCTTC.

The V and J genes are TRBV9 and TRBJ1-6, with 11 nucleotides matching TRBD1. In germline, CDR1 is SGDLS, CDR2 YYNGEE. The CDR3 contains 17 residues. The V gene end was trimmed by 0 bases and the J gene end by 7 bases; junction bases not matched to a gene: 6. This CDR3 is CASSVAKGQGANSPLHF. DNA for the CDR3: TGTGCCAGCAGCGTAGCTAAAGGACAGGGGGCAAATTCACCCCTCCACTTT.

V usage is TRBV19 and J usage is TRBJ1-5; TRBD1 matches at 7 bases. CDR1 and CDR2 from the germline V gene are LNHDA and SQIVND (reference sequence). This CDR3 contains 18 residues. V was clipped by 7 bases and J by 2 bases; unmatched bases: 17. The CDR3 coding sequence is TGTGCCAGTACCCTCTCCCCGGGAGGGGGCATTGGCAATCAGCCCCAGCATTTT. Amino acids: CASTLSPGGGIGNQPQHF.

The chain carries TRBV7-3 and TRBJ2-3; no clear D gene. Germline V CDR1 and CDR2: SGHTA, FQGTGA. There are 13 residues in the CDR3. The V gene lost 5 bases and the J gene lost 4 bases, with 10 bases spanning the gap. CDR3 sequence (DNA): TGTGCCAGCAGCCGACTGGCGGCAGATACGCAGTATTTT. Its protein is CASSRLAADTQYF. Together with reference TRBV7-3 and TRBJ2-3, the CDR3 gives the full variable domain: GAGVSQTPSNKVTEKGKYVELRCDPISGHTALYWYRQSLGQGPEFLIYFQGTGAADDSGLPNDRFFAVRPEGSVSTLKIQRTERGDSAVYLCASSRLAADTQYFGPGTRLTVL.

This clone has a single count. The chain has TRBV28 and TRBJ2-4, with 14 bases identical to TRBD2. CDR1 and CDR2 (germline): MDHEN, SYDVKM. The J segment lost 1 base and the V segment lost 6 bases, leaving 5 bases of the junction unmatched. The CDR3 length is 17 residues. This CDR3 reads CASSGLAGGWAKNIQYF. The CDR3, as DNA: TGTGCCAGCAGCGGACTAGCGGGGGGATGGGCCAAAAACATTCAGTACTTC.

For the CDR3, the DNA is TGTGCCACAGCCAGGGGGCTTTTGGAAACTGAAGCTTTCTTT. The encoded protein is CATARGLLETEAFF. The chain combines TRBV6-5 with TRBJ1-1; TRBD1 matches 8 bases. This CDR3 has 14 amino acids. CDR1 and CDR2 (germline): MNHEY, SVGAGI. With 10 bases clipped from V and 5 bases from J, the junction kept 12 bases outside the gene matches.